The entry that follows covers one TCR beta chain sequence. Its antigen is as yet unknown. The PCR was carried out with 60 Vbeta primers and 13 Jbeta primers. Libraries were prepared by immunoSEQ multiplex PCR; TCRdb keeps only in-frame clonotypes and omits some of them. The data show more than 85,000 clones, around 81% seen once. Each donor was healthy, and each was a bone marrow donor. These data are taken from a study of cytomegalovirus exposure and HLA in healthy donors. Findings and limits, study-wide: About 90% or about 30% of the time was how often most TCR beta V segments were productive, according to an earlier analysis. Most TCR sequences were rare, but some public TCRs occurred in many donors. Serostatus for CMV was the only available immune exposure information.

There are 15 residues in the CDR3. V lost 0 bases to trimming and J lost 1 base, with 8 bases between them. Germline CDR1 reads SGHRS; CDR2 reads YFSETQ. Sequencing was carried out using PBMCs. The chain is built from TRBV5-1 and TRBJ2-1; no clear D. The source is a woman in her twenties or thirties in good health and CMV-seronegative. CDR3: CASSLGLSSYNEQFF. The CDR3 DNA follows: TGCGCCAGCAGCTTGGGTCTCTCTTCCTACAATGAGCAGTTCTTC. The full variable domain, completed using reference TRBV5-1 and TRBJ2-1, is KAGVTQTPRYLIKTRGQQVTLSCSPISGHRSVSWYQQTPGQGLQFLFEYFSETQRNKGNFPGRFSGRQFSNSRSEMNVSTLELGDSALYLCASSLGLSSYNEQFFGPGTRLTVL.